These 28 T cell receptor beta chains came from one sample sequenced in a study of T cell repertoires in cytomegalovirus infection. TCRdb re-derived calls from the reads in MiXCR, one entry per CDR3 protein. The data show 150,000 to 200,000 distinct CDR3 sequences, with roughly 27% seen just once and about 31% held by the top ten. The sequenced sample was PBMCs. Every receptor here comes from a human donor in good health (CMV status not recorded). Some clones in this sample may be carry-over from other donors' samples.

This clonotype has a handful of counts. This rearrangement joins TRBV11-2 to TRBJ2-7, with D unclear. Germline V gives CDR1 SGHAT, CDR2 FQNNGV. The CDR3 contains 12 residues. V was cut by 6 bases and J by 4 bases, with 10 bases left in between. The chain's CDR3 is CASSRSIYEQYF. The CDR3 DNA reads as TGTGCCAGCAGTAGGAGCATATACGAGCAGTACTTC. Variable domain in full (rest from reference TRBV11-2 and TRBJ2-7): EAGVAQSPRYKIIEKRQSVAFWCNPISGHATLYWYQQILGQGPKLLIQFQNNGVVDDSQLPKDRFSAERLKGVDSTLKIQPAKLEDSAVYLCASSRSIYEQYFGPGTRLTVT.

This chain connects TRBV24-1 to TRBJ2-2, with 8 nucleotides matching TRBD2. In germline, CDR1 is KGHDR, CDR2 SFDVKD. V lost 3 bases to trimming and J lost 0 bases; unmatched junction nucleotides: 2. The CDR3 contains 16 residues. The CDR3 DNA reads as TGTGCCACCAGTGATAGCGGGGGCCCGAACACCGGGGAGCTGTTTTTT. Protein product: CATSDSGGPNTGELFF.

This chain links TRBV7-6 with TRBJ2-2; no firm D call. The germline V gene has CDR1 SGHVS and CDR2 FNYEAQ. The CDR3 contains 14 residues. Deletions cut 1 base from V and 2 bases from J, with 5 bases between. This chain's CDR3 is CASSLVDNTGELFF. In DNA, the CDR3 is TGTGCCAGCAGCTTAGTAGATAACACCGGGGAGCTGTTTTTT.

This clonotype was picked up a small number of times. V gene TRBV7-8 combines with J gene TRBJ1-1, with D hard to call. The CDR3 has 14 amino acids. CDR1 and CDR2 (germline): SGHVS, FQNEAQ. V lost 2 bases and J lost 4, with 11 bases in between. The CDR3 sequence is CASSLSRLGTEAFF. The CDR3 DNA reads TGTGCCAGCAGCTTATCTCGCTTAGGCACTGAAGCTTTCTTT. The entire variable domain, with the rest obtained from reference TRBV7-8 and TRBJ1-1, is as follows: GAGVSQSPRYKVAKRGQDVALRCDPISGHVSLFWYQQALGQGPEFLTYFQNEAQLDKSGLPSDRFFAERPEGSVSTLKIQRTQQEDSAVYLCASSLSRLGTEAFFGQGTRLTVV.

For this clonotype: At one end, the junction sequence differs from germline, possibly due to a read error. The gene calls are TRBV4-1 and TRBJ1-2; D uncertain. CDR1 MGHRA and CDR2 YSYEKL come from the germline V gene. There are 14 residues in the CDR3. The CDR3 region has the DNA TGTGCCAGCAGCCAAGACGTCGAACTCGGGTGGTACACCTTC. This translates into CASSQDVELGWYTF.

This clonotype has a count of ten or more. The chain joins TRBV11-2 to TRBJ2-7, with 7 nucleotides matching TRBD1. Germline V CDR1 and CDR2: SGHAT, FQNNGV. After removal of 5 bases from V and 5 bases from J, the junction contained 21 bases not matched to a gene. The length of the CDR3 is 18 residues. CDR3 sequence (DNA): TGTGCCAGCAGCCAGGGGGTGGTGTGGGGGCAATTTTCAGACGAGCAGTACTTC. Protein product: CASSQGVVWGQFSDEQYF.

This clonotype was found many times. The chain employs TRBV7-2 and TRBJ1-2; weak D call: TRBD1 (5 bases). The CDR3 runs to 16 residues. CDR1 is SGHTA, CDR2 FQGNSA, per germline. Trimming took off 1 base at V and 3 bases at J, with 15 bases between the two ends. The CDR3 DNA sequence: TGTGCCAGCAGCTTAGACCCGGGGATGGGGGACTATGGCTACACCTTC. This encodes CASSLDPGMGDYGYTF. Full variable domain (missing parts from reference TRBV7-2 and TRBJ1-2): GAGVSQSPSNKVTEKGKDVELRCDPISGHTALYWYRQSLGQGLEFLIYFQGNSAPDKSGLPSDRFSAERTGGSVSTLTIQRTQQEDSAVYLCASSLDPGMGDYGYTFGSGTRLTVV.

The chain recombines TRBV7-9 with TRBJ1-4; 7 bases are a match to TRBD1. The V segment lost 5 bases and the J segment 7 bases; nucleotides outside the gene matches: 7. Per the germline V gene, CDR1 is SEHNR and CDR2 is FQNEAQ (reference sequence). CDR3 length: 14 residues. CDR3 nucleotides: TGTGCCAGCAGCCGCAGGGGGTTTGGTGAAAAACTGTTTTTT. The encoded protein is CASSRRGFGEKLFF.

V is TRBV15 and J is TRBJ2-5; 8 bases agree with TRBD1. This CDR3 has 18 residues. V lost 3 bases and J lost 3; bases outside the gene matches: 15. Germline V gives CDR1 LNHNV, CDR2 YYDKDF (reference sequence). The CDR3 here is CATSSFRDRGEGKETQYF. CDR3 in DNA: TGTGCCACCAGCAGTTTCCGTGACAGGGGAGAAGGAAAAGAGACCCAGTACTTC.

This clonotype showed up just a few times. The rearrangement joins TRBV7-2 to TRBJ1-6; maybe TRBD1 (5 bases). The germline CDR1 and CDR2 sequences are SGHTA and FQGNSA. The ends were cut back, 2 bases at V and 9 bases at J, with 11 bases in the middle. The CDR3 loop spans 14 amino acids. Here the CDR3 DNA reads TGTGCCAGCAGCTTAAATGCAGGGCCTTCACCCCTCCACTTT. This gives the protein CASSLNAGPSPLHF.

The chain carries TRBV7-3 and TRBJ2-5; 10 bases are a match to TRBD2. Per germline, CDR1 SGHTA and CDR2 FQGTGA. The CDR3 totals 16 residues. V dropped 5 bases and J dropped 7; count of bases not matched to a gene: 13. CDR3 amino acids: CASSPSGGAYVGTQYF. The DNA of the CDR3 is TGTGCCAGCAGCCCCAGCGGGGGGGCCTACGTAGGGACCCAGTACTTC.

The chain links TRBV28 to TRBJ2-7; TRBD1 agrees at 7 bases. The length of the CDR3 is 14 residues. V was pared by 4 bases and J by 3 bases, with 6 bases of the junction left unmatched. Germline V gives CDR1 MDHEN, CDR2 SYDVKM. DNA of the CDR3: TGTGCCAGCAGTTCCCCGGGGACAGACTACGAGCAGTACTTC. Amino acids: CASSSPGTDYEQYF.

This clonotype came up a few times. The genes are TRBV6-5 and TRBJ1-3; TRBD1 matches 9 bases. J gave up 0 bases and V 4 bases, and 1 base lay outside the gene matches. The CDR3 sequence is 15 residues long. Looked up from germline, CDR1 is MNHEY and CDR2 is SVGAGI. DNA for the CDR3: TGTGCCAGCAGTTTGGGACAGGGCTCTGGAAACACCATATATTTT. Translation gives CASSLGQGSGNTIYF.

This clonotype was seen many times. The rearrangement uses TRBV7-2 and TRBJ2-1; tentative D call: TRBD2 (5 bases). The CDR3 is 15 amino acids. V gave up 0 bases and J gave up 2 bases, with 8 bases separating them. Germline CDR1 and CDR2: SGHTA and FQGNSA. The CDR3 DNA sequence: TGTGCCAGCAGCTTAGCTAGCGCCCCCTACAATGAGCAGTTCTTC. Protein product: CASSLASAPYNEQFF.

As DNA, the CDR3 is TGTGCCAGCAGTTTGAGCGTCAGCACAGATACGCAGTATTTT. It translates to CASSLSVSTDTQYF. This sequence joins TRBV12-3 or TRBV12-4 and TRBJ2-3; D is ambiguous. CDR3 length: 14 amino acids. V was trimmed by 3 bases and J by 0 bases, leaving 7 bases between them.

This clonotype was detected a few times. This chain uses TRBV7-3 with TRBJ2-3, with 8 nucleotides matching TRBD1. V trimming: 5 bases; J trimming: 4 bases; junction bases outside the gene matches: 8. Germline V gives CDR1 SGHTA, CDR2 FQGTGA. This CDR3 spans 15 amino acids. This chain's CDR3 is CASSQDREGADTQYF. The CDR3 DNA reads as TGTGCCAGCAGCCAGGACAGGGAAGGTGCAGATACGCAGTATTTT.

The gene calls are TRBV7-2 and TRBJ1-1; D unresolved. Germline V gene data show CDR1 as SGHTA and CDR2 as FQGNSA. The CDR3 runs 15 residues. The V and J ends lost 2 bases and 1 base respectively, with 11 bases between them. The CDR3 nucleotides are TGTGCCAGCAGCTTAATGTCGGCAGCGAACACTGAAGCTTTCTTT. Translating it yields CASSLMSAANTEAFF.

V gene TRBV7-2 combines with J gene TRBJ2-1; D ambiguous. Germline V lookup: CDR1 SGHTA, CDR2 FQGNSA. The V end lost 3 bases, the J end lost 4 bases, and 10 bases lay between the germline ends. The CDR3 runs to 14 residues. DNA of the CDR3: TGTGCCAGCAGCTTCCCACACGATTACAATGAGCAGTTCTTC. This encodes CASSFPHDYNEQFF.

The J gene is TRBJ1-1, the V gene TRBV6-8; D is unclear. V lost 6 bases, J lost 7 bases, and 18 bases lay in between. CDR1 is MNHGY and CDR2 is SAAAGT in the germline V gene. The CDR3 consists of 14 residues. The CDR3 spells CASSRSAGRNEAFF. Written as DNA, the CDR3 is TGTGCCAGCAGCCGATCAGCGGGGAGGAATGAAGCTTTCTTT.

The chain uses TRBV18 and TRBJ1-5, with TRBD1 as a possible D gene (5 bases). The ends were cut back, 4 bases at V and 4 bases at J, with 14 bases in the middle. The CDR3 consists of 15 residues. Germline values: CDR1 KGHSH, CDR2 LQKENI. CDR3 DNA sequence: TGTGCCAGCTCACTGATCCGGGACCAAAATCAGCCCCAGCATTTT. Its protein is CASSLIRDQNQPQHF.

This sequence joins TRBV18 and TRBJ1-1; 9 bases match TRBD1. The junction had 5 bases not matched to a gene; V was cut back by 3 bases and J by 9 bases. CDR1 is KGHSH and CDR2 is LQKENI in the germline V gene. CDR3 size: 13 residues. The DNA for the CDR3 is TGTGCCAGCTCACCGGGACAGGGTGAAAAAGCTTTCTTT. Translation: CASSPGQGEKAFF.

The chain employs TRBV5-4 and TRBJ2-2; D gene ambiguous. There are 15 residues in the CDR3. Germline loops: CDR1 SGHNT, CDR2 YYREEE (reference sequence). V was clipped by 0 bases and J by 1 base, with 7 bases between them. CDR3 protein: CASSLDYMNTGELFF. DNA for the CDR3: TGTGCCAGCAGCTTGGACTACATGAACACCGGGGAGCTGTTTTTT.

V gene TRBV19 combines with J gene TRBJ1-1; D is undetermined. This CDR3 has 14 amino acids. V gave up 5 bases and J gave up 1 base, with 11 bases separating them. Germline values: CDR1 LNHDA, CDR2 SQIVND (reference sequence). The CDR3 loop reads CASSSFTANTEAFF. CDR3 DNA sequence: TGTGCCAGTAGTTCCTTTACAGCGAACACTGAAGCTTTCTTT.

Regarding this clonotype: A read error may account for a junction end that differs from germline. CDR3 region: CASSTSQVGNEQFF. The CDR3 nucleotides are TGTGCCAGCAGCACCAGCCAAGTGGGGAATGAGCAGTTTTTC. V and J are TRBV7-6 and TRBJ2-1; D call uncertain. The CDR3 contains 14 residues. CDR1 and CDR2 from the germline V gene are SGHVS and FNYEAQ. The entire variable domain, with the rest obtained from reference TRBV7-6 and TRBJ2-1, is as follows: GAGVSQSPRYKVTKRGQDVALRCDPISGHVSLYWYRQALGQGPEFLTYFNYEAQQDKSGLPNDRFSAERPEGSISTLTIQRTEQRDSAMYRCASSTSQVGNEQFFGPGTRLTVL.

V usage is TRBV12-3 or TRBV12-4 and J usage is TRBJ2-3; D gene uncertain. The CDR3 spans 13 residues. Trimming removed 6 bases from V and 4 bases from J, with 11 bases in between. The CDR3 sequence: CASRLVTADTQYF. In DNA, the CDR3 is TGTGCCAGCAGGCTAGTCACTGCAGATACGCAGTATTTT.

This clonotype was detected ten times or more. This rearrangement joins TRBV7-6 to TRBJ2-5; D is undetermined. Germline CDR1 SGHVS, CDR2 FNYEAQ. The CDR3 sequence is 13 residues long. With 2 bases removed from V and 2 bases from J, the gap between germline ends came to 6 bases. The CDR3 nucleotides are TGTGCCAGCAGCTTAACGAGGCAAGAGACCCAGTACTTC. This gives the protein CASSLTRQETQYF.

The V call is TRBV5-1, the J call TRBJ1-1, with D perhaps TRBD1 (5 bases). The V end lost 4 bases, the J end lost 1 base, and 11 bases lay between the germline ends. The germline CDR1 and CDR2 sequences are SGHRS and YFSETQ. This CDR3 contains 14 residues. CDR3 sequence: CASSRGTGNTEAFF. Here the CDR3 DNA reads TGCGCCAGCAGCCGCGGGACGGGGAACACTGAAGCTTTCTTT.

There are a few counts of this clonotype. This rearrangement joins TRBV11-2 to TRBJ2-2; 10 positions agree with TRBD1. V trimming: 4 bases; J trimming: 4 bases; junction bases outside the gene matches: 6. The CDR3 has 16 amino acids. Germline CDR1 and CDR2: SGHAT and FQNNGV. CDR3 nucleotides: TGTGCCAGCAGCTCCTGGACAGGGGGGATCACCGGGGAGCTGTTTTTT. Translation: CASSSWTGGITGELFF.